This T cell receptor (beta chain) was sequenced in a study of CD8 T cells in ankylosing spondylitis. This clonotype was observed a few times. The antigen is undetermined. TCRdb re-called the 5' RACE reads with MiXCR, one entry per CDR3 protein. The profile covers around 130,000 distinct CDR3 sequences, with roughly 13% appearing a single time and around 3% taken by the ten largest. Study-wide results and limits: The authors reported significant enrichment of disease-linked clones in matched ankylosing spondylitis synovial fluid. There was a TCR beta motif, made of several highly homologous variants, that appeared characteristic of ankylosing spondylitis blood. Within peripheral blood, clones linked to disease were CD8+ and relatively rare. Some motif variants were previously reported in reactive arthritis synovial fluid and blood.

This CDR3 region has 13 residues. V was cut by 2 bases and J by 4 bases, with 8 bases left in between. CDR1 and CDR2 from the germline V gene are MNHEY and SMNVEV (reference sequence). The genes are TRBV27 and TRBJ2-5; no reliable D call. The origin of this receptor is a female donor with ankylosing spondylitis or in good health (not recorded which). The sample comprised blood, either unsorted or a sorted T cell fraction (not recorded which). The CDR3 sequence is CASSLVYGETQYF. The CDR3 nucleotides are TGTGCCAGCAGTTTAGTGTATGGAGAGACCCAGTACTTC.